This T cell receptor beta chain was retrieved from a study of response to subunit inactivated influenza vaccine (dated 2018 in TCRdb). Background on the whole study: Deep quantitative profiling of the T cell receptor repertoire was used in the study to follow responses to a trivalent subunit inactivated influenza vaccine.

Library preparation used RT-PCR. Sequencing was performed on an Illumina HiSeq 2500. TCRdb reran the public reads through fastp at Q25 and MiXCR, keeping productive beta chains. One record per CDR3 amino acid sequence lists the most common genes and DNA. The sample table holds over 800,000 distinct CDR3 sequences, of which 21% were seen once. Of the sample, roughly 10% is held by the ten largest clones. Regarding this clonotype: This receptor's antigen is unknown. No much larger clone exists at a distance of one base, and base qualities are not known.

There are 16 amino acids in the CDR3, from cysteine to phenylalanine inclusive. Solely the CDR3 DNA is kept, with 48 bases framed from the first base. Trimming accounts for 1 base at V and 3 bases at J, while the number of junction bases matched to no gene is 9. CDR1 and CDR2 are read off the germline V gene (reference sequence) as DFQATT and SNEGSKA. What the work shows at the level of the full study, not this receptor alone: The authors suggested that each seasonal influenza vaccination may recruit only a limited number of new T cells.

Source: PBMCs from blood, taken about 5 days after vaccination. The sequence came from a man aged 50 or older who received an inactivated influenza vaccine. Donor details come from another sample of the same person, matched by shared clones. The receptor chain draws on TRBV20-1 and TRBJ1-1, and 9 bases in between align with TRBD1. CDR3 reads: CSARATGGTGDTEAFF. Read as DNA, the sequence is TGCAGTGCTAGAGCGACAGGGGGAACGGGGGACACTGAAGCTTTCTTT.